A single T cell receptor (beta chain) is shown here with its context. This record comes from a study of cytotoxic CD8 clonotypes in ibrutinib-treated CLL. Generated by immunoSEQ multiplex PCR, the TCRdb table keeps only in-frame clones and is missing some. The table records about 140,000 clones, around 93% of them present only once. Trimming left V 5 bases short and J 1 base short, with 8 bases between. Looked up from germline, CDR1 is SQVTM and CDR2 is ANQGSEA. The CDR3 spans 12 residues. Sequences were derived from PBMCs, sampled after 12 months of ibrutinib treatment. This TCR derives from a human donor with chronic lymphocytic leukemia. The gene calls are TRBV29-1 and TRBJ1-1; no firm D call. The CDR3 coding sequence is TGCAGCGTTCTTGCAGGGAACACTGAAGCTTTCTTT. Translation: CSVLAGNTEAFF.